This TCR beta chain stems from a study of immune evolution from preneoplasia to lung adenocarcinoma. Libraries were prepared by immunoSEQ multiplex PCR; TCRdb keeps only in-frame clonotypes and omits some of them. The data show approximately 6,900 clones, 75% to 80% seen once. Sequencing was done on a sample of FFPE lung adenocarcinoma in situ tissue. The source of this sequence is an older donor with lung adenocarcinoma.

The CDR3 sequence is CASSQGQGGTNYGYTF. The CDR3 region has the DNA TGTGCCAGCAGCCAGGGACAGGGGGGCACTAACTATGGCTACACCTTC. The V gene is TRBV4-2, the J gene TRBJ1-2; 11 bases fit TRBD1. There are 16 residues in the CDR3. The germline V gene encodes CDR1 LGHNA and CDR2 YNFKEQ. The V gene end was trimmed by 3 bases and the J gene end by 0 bases; junction bases not matched to a gene: 3.